The 8 T cell receptor beta chains listed next were all sequenced from one sample in a study of shared clonotypes between healthy human individuals. The data were produced by immunoSEQ multiplex PCR, yet TCRdb's version contains in-frame clones alone and is incomplete. The sample carries around 750,000 clones, about 74% recorded once. Sequences were obtained from memory CD4+ T cells sorted from blood. Described subset: CD45RA-negative fraction. The receptors originated from a woman aged 25 to 39 in good health.

V gene TRBV9 combines with J gene TRBJ2-7; D is perhaps TRBD1 (6 bases). This CDR3 region has 13 residues. Between the trimmed V and J ends, which lost 4 bases and 3 bases, there was a span of 11 bases. Germline CDR1 SGDLS, CDR2 YYNGEE. The CDR3 nucleotides are TGTGCCAGCAGCCCCCCAGGGGTCTACGAGCAGTACTTC. Protein sequence: CASSPPGVYEQYF.

The chain has TRBV6-6 and TRBJ2-2, with 8 bases fitting TRBD1. Germline CDR1 reads MNHNY; CDR2 reads SVGAGI (reference sequence). The junction had 7 bases not matched to a gene; V was cut back by 6 bases and J by 4 bases. This CDR3 has 15 amino acids. CDR3 nucleotides: TGTGCCAGCAGACAAGGACAGGGAGTCACCGGGGAGCTGTTTTTT. The encoded protein is CASRQGQGVTGELFF.

The CDR3 spells CASRHGGKGTEAFF. The CDR3, as DNA: TGCGCCAGCAGACACGGGGGTAAGGGCACTGAAGCTTTCTTT. The rearrangement uses TRBV5-1 and TRBJ1-1, with D tentatively TRBD1 (5 bases). Germline values: CDR1 SGHRS, CDR2 YFSETQ. There are 14 residues in the CDR3. V was shortened by 5 bases and J by 4 bases, with 15 bases between the two germline ends.

This clone was observed once. V and J are TRBV4-1 and TRBJ2-7; D possibly matches TRBD1 or TRBD2 (5 bases each). CDR3 length: 15 residues. Trimming cost V 2 bases and J 1 base, with 12 bases left between them. CDR1 is MGHRA and CDR2 is YSYEKL in the germline V gene. The CDR3 DNA reads TGCGCCAGCAGCCAACCCCGGGACGCGTCCTACGAGCAGTACTTC. It yields the protein CASSQPRDASYEQYF.

The rearrangement links TRBV11-3 to TRBJ2-3, with TRBD2 matching over 13 bases. This CDR3 is built from 18 residues. V gave up 5 bases and J gave up 0 bases; unmatched junction bases: 8. Germline loops: CDR1 SGHNT, CDR2 YENEEA. The DNA of the CDR3 is TGTGCCAGCAGCGAAGGGACTAGCGGGGACGGTAGCACAGATACGCAGTATTTT. This codes for CASSEGTSGDGSTDTQYF.

This clone was found a few times. The chain recombines TRBV5-3 with TRBJ1-2; D remains ambiguous. TRBV5-3 is designated an ORF whose function remains uncertain. Trimming left V 7 bases short and J 6 bases short, with 16 bases between. This CDR3 contains 13 residues. Here the CDR3 DNA reads TGTGCCAGACCCCAAACCCGACCTGATGGCTACACCTTC. Translating it yields CARPQTRPDGYTF.

The rearrangement links TRBV7-2 to TRBJ1-5, with 10 nucleotides matching TRBD1. Trimming took 5 bases from V and 4 from J; bases not matched to a gene: 8. The CDR3 is 16 residues long. Germline V gene data show CDR1 as SGHTA and CDR2 as FQGNSA. CDR3 coding DNA: TGTGCCAGCAGCCCATGGACAGGGGGGACTAATCAGCCCCAGCATTTT. Translation: CASSPWTGGTNQPQHF.

The chain recombines TRBV5-1 with TRBJ1-1; 9 bases line up with TRBD1. J was trimmed by 4 bases and V by 4 bases; bases with no gene match: 5. Germline V gene sequence: CDR1 SGHRS, CDR2 YFSETQ. The CDR3 consists of 14 residues. CDR3 nucleotide sequence: TGCGCCAGCAGCCCCTCGACAGGGGGCACTGAAGCTTTCTTT. This sequence encodes CASSPSTGGTEAFF.